What follows is one TCR beta chain and its context. Trimming took off 4 bases at V and 0 bases at J, with 13 bases between the two ends. Germline V gives CDR1 SGHTA, CDR2 FQGNSA. CDR3 length: 15 amino acids. Nominally healthy donors were sampled, though unrecorded immune exposures were likely. This sample was included in a study of cytomegalovirus exposure and HLA in healthy donors. Vbeta (60) and Jbeta (13) primers were used in the PCR. Profiled with immunoSEQ multiplex PCR; TCRdb holds only in-frame clones, not every one. The sample has around 120,000 clones, around 82% seen once. This sequence originates from a boy younger than 18 in good health and CMV-seronegative. The rearrangement joins TRBV7-2 to TRBJ2-7; D possibly corresponds to TRBD2 (7 bases). Sequenced sample: PBMCs. CDR3 protein: CASSSRRGGSYEQYF. The CDR3 nucleotides are TGTGCCAGCAGCTCTCGGAGGGGGGGCTCCTACGAGCAGTACTTC.